This T cell receptor beta chain was sequenced in a study of blood T cells in healthy people across ages. Study-wide results and limits: With unsorted PBMCs, a conclusive comparison of naive versus antigen-experienced cells was not possible.

With respect to this clonotype: What it binds is not known.

The CDR3 totals 10 residues. CDR1 is GTSNPN and CDR2 is SVGIG in the germline V gene (reference sequence). Trimming took off 8 bases at V and 8 bases at J, with 9 bases between the two ends. The use of a sample-barcoded 5' primer and a J-beta primer mix characterized a second PCR of 7 to 11 cycles. TCRdb called the 5' RACE reads again in MiXCR, with one record for every CDR3 protein. The table records more than 650,000 distinct CDR3 sequences, roughly 24% of them present only once. Separately, the same data were catalogued under a study of T cells of mothers and their children. As that report states: Each child contributed some 3 million TCR beta CDR3 reads, while each mother contributed over 9.5 million.

This receptor was identified in a boy aged 10-17 years in good health. This chain connects TRBV30 to TRBJ2-2; TRBD1 or TRBD2 may be the D gene (6 bases each). The sequencing input was blood. The CDR3 reads CAGGRGELFF. CDR3 nucleotide sequence: TGTGCCGGGGGGCGGGGGGAGCTGTTTTTT.